What follows describes a single TCR beta chain. The germline gives CDR1 LNHNV, CDR2 YYDKDF (reference sequence). V shed 0 bases and J 2 bases; nucleotides not matched to a gene: 18. The CDR3 contains 20 residues. Using immunoSEQ multiplex PCR, the repertoire was profiled, and TCRdb retains in-frame clones only, with some absent. The sample has 180,000 or so clones, around 93% seen once. This specimen comes from a study of shared clonotypes between healthy human individuals. The receptor was isolated from a woman in her 30s in good health. J is TRBJ2-7 and V is TRBV15; 8 bases match TRBD2. Sequencing was carried out using naive CD4+ T cells sorted from blood. Subset of the sample: CD45RA+ positively selected. DNA of the CDR3: TGTGCCACCAGCAGAGATAAAGGACGGAGTCAGCGGGAGTTACCCTACGAGCAGTACTTC. It specifies CATSRDKGRSQRELPYEQYF.